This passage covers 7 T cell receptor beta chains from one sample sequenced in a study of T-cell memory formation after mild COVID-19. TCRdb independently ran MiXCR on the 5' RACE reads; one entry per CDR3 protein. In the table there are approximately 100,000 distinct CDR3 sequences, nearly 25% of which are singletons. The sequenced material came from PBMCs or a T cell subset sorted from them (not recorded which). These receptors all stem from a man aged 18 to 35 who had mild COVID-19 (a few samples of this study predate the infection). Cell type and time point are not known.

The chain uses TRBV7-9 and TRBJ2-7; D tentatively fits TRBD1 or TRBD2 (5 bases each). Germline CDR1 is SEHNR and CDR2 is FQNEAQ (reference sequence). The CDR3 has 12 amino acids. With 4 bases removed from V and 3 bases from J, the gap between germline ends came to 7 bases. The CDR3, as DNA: TGTGCCAGCAGCTGGGACCGCTACGAGCAGTACTTC. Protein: CASSWDRYEQYF.

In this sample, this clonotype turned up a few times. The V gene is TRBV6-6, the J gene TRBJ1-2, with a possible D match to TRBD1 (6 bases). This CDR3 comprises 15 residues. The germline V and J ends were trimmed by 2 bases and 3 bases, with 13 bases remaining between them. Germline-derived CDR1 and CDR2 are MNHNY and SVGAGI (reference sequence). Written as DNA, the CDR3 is TGTGCCAGCAGTTACGGGTGGGGGCGAGACTATGGCTACACCTTC. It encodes CASSYGWGRDYGYTF.

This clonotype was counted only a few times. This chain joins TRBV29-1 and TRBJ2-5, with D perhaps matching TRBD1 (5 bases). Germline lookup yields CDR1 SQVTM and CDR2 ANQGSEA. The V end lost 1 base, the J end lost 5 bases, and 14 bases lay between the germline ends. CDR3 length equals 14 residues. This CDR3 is CSVEVAGRGETQYF. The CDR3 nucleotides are TGCAGCGTTGAAGTAGCAGGGCGTGGGGAGACCCAGTACTTC.

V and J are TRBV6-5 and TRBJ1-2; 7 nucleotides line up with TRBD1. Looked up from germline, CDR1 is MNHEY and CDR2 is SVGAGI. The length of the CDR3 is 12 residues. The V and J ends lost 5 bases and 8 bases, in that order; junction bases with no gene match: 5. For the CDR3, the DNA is TGTGCCAGCAGTCGGGACAGAGGGGGCTACACCTTC. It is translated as CASSRDRGGYTF.

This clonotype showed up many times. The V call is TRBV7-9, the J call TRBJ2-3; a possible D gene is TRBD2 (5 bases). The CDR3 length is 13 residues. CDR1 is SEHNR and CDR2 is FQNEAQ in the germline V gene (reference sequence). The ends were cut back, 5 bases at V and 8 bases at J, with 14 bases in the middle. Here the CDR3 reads CASSITFRGTQYF. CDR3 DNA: TGTGCCAGCAGCATCACTTTCCGGGGTACGCAGTATTTT.

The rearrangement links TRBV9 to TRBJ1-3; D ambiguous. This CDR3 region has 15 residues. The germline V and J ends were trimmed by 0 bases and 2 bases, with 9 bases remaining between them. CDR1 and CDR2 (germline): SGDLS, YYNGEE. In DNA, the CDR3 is TGTGCCAGCAGCGTAGAGGTCGGGGCTGGAAACACCATATATTTT. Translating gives CASSVEVGAGNTIYF.

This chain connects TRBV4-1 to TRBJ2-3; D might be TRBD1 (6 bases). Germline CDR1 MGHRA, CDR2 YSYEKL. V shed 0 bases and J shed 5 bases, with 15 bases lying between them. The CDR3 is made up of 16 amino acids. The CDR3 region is CASSQEGGWGGDTQYF. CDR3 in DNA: TGCGCCAGCAGCCAAGAAGGGGGTTGGGGCGGAGATACGCAGTATTTT.